The 26 T cell receptor beta chains in this list originate from one sample, sequenced in a study of beta chain features in type 1 diabetes. The sequenced template was cDNA made from the entire isolated RNA. Repertoires were generated with immunoSEQ multiplex PCR, while TCRdb's copy carries only in-frame clones and drops some. Of roughly 380,000 clones listed, around a fifth are singletons. Material for sequencing was naive CD4+ T cells from blood. All receptors come from a woman between 18 and 29 years old in good health.

This clone was detected only a few times. The chain links TRBV5-1 to TRBJ2-3, with D unclear. Trimming stripped 0 bases from V and 4 bases from J, with 6 bases between. The CDR3 extends over 13 amino acids. In germline, CDR1 is SGHRS, CDR2 YFSETQ. In DNA, the CDR3 is TGCGCCAGCAGCTTGGAAGCGCCAGATACGCAGTATTTT. Protein product: CASSLEAPDTQYF.

CDR3 bases: TGCGCCAGCAGCCAGACTGGACTAGCGGGGGGGCTAGAGACCCAGTACTTC. Its translation is CASSQTGLAGGLETQYF. The rearrangement joins TRBV4-1 to TRBJ2-5; the match to TRBD2 covers 15 bases. Germline V gene lookup returns CDR1 MGHRA and CDR2 YSYEKL. The CDR3 is made up of 17 amino acids. Losses at the gene ends were 3 bases for V and 4 bases for J; bases not matched to a gene: 6.

The V call is TRBV5-1, the J call TRBJ2-6; no firm D call. Between the trimmed V and J ends, which lost 1 base and 0 bases, there was a span of 5 bases. Germline CDR1 reads SGHRS; CDR2 reads YFSETQ. This CDR3 has 15 residues. CDR3 loop: CASSLLYSGANVLTF. CDR3 bases: TGCGCCAGCAGCTTGCTCTACTCTGGGGCCAACGTCCTGACTTTC. Variable domain in full (rest from reference TRBV5-1 and TRBJ2-6): KAGVTQTPRYLIKTRGQQVTLSCSPISGHRSVSWYQQTPGQGLQFLFEYFSETQRNKGNFPGRFSGRQFSNSRSEMNVSTLELGDSALYLCASSLLYSGANVLTFGAGSRLTVL.

The chain is built from TRBV4-2 and TRBJ1-2, with D possibly being TRBD1 (6 bases). Trimming cost V 0 bases and J 7 bases, with 21 bases left between them. The CDR3 spans 17 residues. Per germline, CDR1 LGHNA and CDR2 YNFKEQ. The CDR3 reads CASSQEIVAGGAFGYTF. CDR3 DNA sequence: TGTGCCAGCAGCCAAGAGATTGTCGCGGGGGGCGCTTTTGGCTACACCTTC.

This clone was detected only a few times. The chain couples TRBV19 to TRBJ1-5; 10 bases are a match to TRBD1. The CDR3 runs to 15 residues. Germline V gene lookup returns CDR1 LNHDA and CDR2 SQIVND (reference sequence). The trim removed 10 bases at V and 4 bases at J, leaving 10 bases unmatched. The CDR3 nucleotides read TGTGCCACAAGAGCCGTGGACAGGGGGAATCAGCCCCAGCATTTT. It encodes CATRAVDRGNQPQHF. Variable domain in full (rest from reference TRBV19 and TRBJ1-5): DGGITQSPKYLFRKEGQNVTLSCEQNLNHDAMYWYRQDPGQGLRLIYYSQIVNDFQKGDIAEGYSVSREKKESFPLTVTSAQKNPTAFYLCATRAVDRGNQPQHFGDGTRLSIL.

This sequence joins TRBV9 and TRBJ2-1, with D perhaps TRBD2 (6 bases). The CDR3 has 15 amino acids. The V and J ends lost 0 bases and 4 bases respectively, with 11 bases between them. Per the germline V gene, CDR1 is SGDLS and CDR2 is YYNGEE. CDR3 sequence: CASSVGSGLYNEQFF. The CDR3 DNA reads as TGTGCCAGCAGCGTAGGGTCGGGACTTTACAATGAGCAGTTCTTC.

This clone was counted only a few times. The rearrangement joins TRBV4-1 to TRBJ2-5; 7 bases are shared with TRBD2. Germline assignment: CDR1 MGHRA and CDR2 YSYEKL. Trimming took 1 base from V and 4 from J; bases not matched to a gene: 9. This CDR3 has 16 residues. As DNA, the CDR3 is TGCGCCAGCAGCCAAGCCGGGGGTCGGGGGGTAGAGACCCAGTACTTC. It is translated as CASSQAGGRGVETQYF.

This clone showed up just a few times. The chain is built from TRBV7-9 and TRBJ2-5, with 10 bases matching TRBD1. This CDR3 spans 15 amino acids. After removal of 4 bases from V and 7 bases from J, the junction contained 9 bases not matched to a gene. The V gene's germline CDR1 is SEHNR and CDR2 FQNEAQ (reference sequence). The CDR3 DNA is TGTGCCAGCAGCTCCTCCGGGACAGGGGTCGTGACCCAGTACTTC. Protein product: CASSSSGTGVVTQYF.

As DNA, the CDR3 is TGCAGCACTGGGGGGGACGCCTCAGGGGAGACCCAGTACTTC. Its translation: CSTGGDASGETQYF. The chain recombines TRBV29-1 with TRBJ2-5, with 7 bases matching TRBD2. The CDR3 is made up of 14 amino acids. Germline values: CDR1 SQVTM, CDR2 ANQGSEA. The V and J ends lost 8 bases and 5 bases, in that order; junction bases with no gene match: 14.

V gene TRBV30 combines with J gene TRBJ1-4, with D possibly being TRBD1 (6 bases). With 4 bases removed from V and 7 bases from J, the gap between germline ends came to 22 bases. Germline CDR1 is GTSNPN and CDR2 is SVGIG (reference sequence). The CDR3 is 16 amino acids. Here the CDR3 DNA reads TGTGCCTGGACCCCTTCGGAGGGGGGGGCGGGTGAAAAACTGTTTTTT. Protein product: CAWTPSEGGAGEKLFF.

This clone was counted a few times. J is TRBJ2-1 and V is TRBV4-2; 11 positions match TRBD2. J was trimmed by 6 bases and V by 0 bases; bases with no gene match: 13. CDR1 LGHNA and CDR2 YNFKEQ come from the germline V gene. This CDR3 is built from 19 residues. The CDR3 DNA sequence: TGTGCCAGCAGCCAAGATTTAGGTAGCGGGGGGGCAAATATCAATGAGCAGTTCTTC. Translation: CASSQDLGSGGANINEQFF.

This rearrangement joins TRBV9 to TRBJ1-1; D is unclear. The germline V gene has CDR1 SGDLS and CDR2 YYNGEE. The CDR3 contains 13 residues. Trimming took off 0 bases at V and 11 bases at J, with 14 bases between the two ends. The CDR3 DNA follows: TGTGCCAGCAGCGTAGAGGCGGGAGCTTGGGCTTTCTTT. Protein: CASSVEAGAWAFF.

This clone was counted between two and nine times. V is TRBV5-4 and J is TRBJ2-3; D is perhaps TRBD2 (5 bases). The germline V and J ends were trimmed by 1 base and 3 bases, with 6 bases remaining between them. Germline V gene lookup returns CDR1 SGHNT and CDR2 YYREEE (reference sequence). The CDR3 is made up of 13 amino acids. CDR3 DNA sequence: TGTGCCAGCAGCTTGACTAGTACAGATACGCAGTATTTT. It yields the protein CASSLTSTDTQYF. Complete variable domain (other parts from reference TRBV5-4 and TRBJ2-3): ETGVTQSPTHLIKTRGQQVTLRCSSQSGHNTVSWYQQALGQGPQFIFQYYREEENGRGNFPPRFSGLQFPNYSSELNVNALELDDSALYLCASSLTSTDTQYFGPGTRLTVL.

The chain carries TRBV23-1 and TRBJ2-5; 7 nucleotides match TRBD2. TRBV23-1 is annotated as an ORF whose role is uncertain. This CDR3 region has 16 residues. After removal of 4 bases from V and 3 bases from J, the junction contained 11 bases not matched to a gene. This chain's CDR3 is CASSPSTSRMKETQYF. Written as DNA, the CDR3 is TGCGCCAGCAGTCCTTCGACTAGCCGTATGAAAGAGACCCAGTACTTC.

The gene calls are TRBV5-1 and TRBJ1-1; 9 bases are shared with TRBD1. With 4 bases clipped from V and 5 bases from J, the junction kept 3 bases outside the gene matches. The V gene's germline CDR1 is SGHRS and CDR2 YFSETQ. This CDR3 is 13 amino acids long. The CDR3 protein is CASSRDRATEAFF. For the CDR3, the DNA is TGCGCCAGCAGCCGGGACAGGGCTACTGAAGCTTTCTTT.

This clone has just a few counts. The CDR3 reads CASSLDRGHEQYF. For the CDR3, the DNA is TGTGCCAGCAGCTTAGATAGGGGCCACGAGCAGTACTTC. The chain employs TRBV7-3 and TRBJ2-7; D might be TRBD1 (5 bases). The CDR3 is 13 residues long. V was trimmed by 2 bases and J by 5 bases, leaving 10 bases between them. Germline V gene lookup returns CDR1 SGHTA and CDR2 FQGTGA.

This clone was counted only a few times. The rearrangement links TRBV2 to TRBJ2-7; TRBD1 aligns across 8 bases. The germline gives CDR1 SNHLY, CDR2 FYNNEI. The CDR3 extends over 14 amino acids. The ends lost 4 bases at V and 3 bases at J; junction bases unmatched: 5. CDR3 sequence: CASSGLTGVYEQYF. In DNA, the CDR3 is TGTGCCAGCAGTGGCTTGACAGGGGTCTACGAGCAGTACTTC.

This clone was seen more than once but under ten times. The gene calls are TRBV5-1 and TRBJ2-7; unclear D gene. V gave up 4 bases and J gave up 8 bases, with 13 bases separating them. Germline V gives CDR1 SGHRS, CDR2 YFSETQ. The CDR3 has 12 amino acids. The CDR3: CASSVDSDQQYF. As DNA, the CDR3 is TGCGCCAGCAGCGTTGACTCCGACCAGCAGTACTTC.

V and J are TRBV30 and TRBJ2-5, with 12 bases lining up with TRBD2. V gave up 2 bases and J gave up 4 bases; unmatched junction bases: 8. CDR3 size: 16 residues. Germline lookup yields CDR1 GTSNPN and CDR2 SVGIG (reference sequence). CDR3 sequence (DNA): TGTGCCTGGAGTCCCCTAGCGGGAGGGGGACGAGAGACCCAGTACTTC. This codes for CAWSPLAGGGRETQYF.

Only a few counts were recorded for this clone. The chain employs TRBV5-1 and TRBJ2-7; D might be TRBD1 (5 bases). The CDR3 is 13 amino acids. Germline loops: CDR1 SGHRS, CDR2 YFSETQ. V lost 0 bases and J lost 3, with 7 bases in between. DNA for the CDR3: TGCGCCAGCAGCTTGGGACAGCACTACGAGCAGTACTTC. This sequence encodes CASSLGQHYEQYF. The full variable domain, its missing parts supplied by reference TRBV5-1 and TRBJ2-7, is KAGVTQTPRYLIKTRGQQVTLSCSPISGHRSVSWYQQTPGQGLQFLFEYFSETQRNKGNFPGRFSGRQFSNSRSEMNVSTLELGDSALYLCASSLGQHYEQYFGPGTRLTVT.

This clone has only a few counts. The chain recombines TRBV7-9 with TRBJ2-5; D uncertain. V gave up 1 base and J gave up 6 bases, with 18 bases separating them. Per germline, CDR1 SEHNR and CDR2 FQNEAQ (reference sequence). The CDR3 covers 16 residues. CDR3 amino acids: CASSLGVSADVQTQYF. In DNA, the CDR3 is TGTGCCAGCAGCTTAGGTGTCAGCGCCGACGTACAGACCCAGTACTTC.

This clone has more than one count but fewer than ten. CDR3 sequence: CASTIDRGRTF. In nucleotides, the CDR3 is TGTGCCAGCACTATAGACAGGGGGCGAACCTTC. The chain links TRBV2 to TRBJ1-2; 10 bases agree with TRBD1. V lost 7 bases and J lost 14; bases outside the gene matches: 7. The germline V gene has CDR1 SNHLY and CDR2 FYNNEI. The length of the CDR3 is 11 residues.

The V call is TRBV7-9, the J call TRBJ2-7; 10 nucleotides align to TRBD2. Germline V gene sequence: CDR1 SEHNR, CDR2 FQNEAQ (reference sequence). The V gene end was trimmed by 5 bases and the J gene end by 3 bases; junction bases not matched to a gene: 4. The CDR3 has 14 amino acids. Here the CDR3 reads CASSPWTSGYEQYF. The CDR3 region has the DNA TGTGCCAGCAGCCCCTGGACTAGCGGCTACGAGCAGTACTTC.

CDR3 residues: CASSGRAGPSYEQYF. The DNA of the CDR3 is TGTGCCAGCAGTGGGAGGGCGGGGCCCTCCTACGAGCAGTACTTC. This chain connects TRBV9 to TRBJ2-7; 7 nucleotides agree with TRBD2. The CDR3 length is 15 residues. Germline values: CDR1 SGDLS, CDR2 YYNGEE. With 5 bases clipped from V and 0 bases from J, the junction kept 8 bases outside the gene matches.

The chain is built from TRBV2 and TRBJ1-5, with D maybe TRBD1 (6 bases). The ends were cut back, 1 base at V and 1 base at J, with 8 bases in the middle. Germline lookup yields CDR1 SNHLY and CDR2 FYNNEI. The CDR3 is 15 residues long. CDR3 amino acids: CASSEGTASNQPQHF. Here the CDR3 DNA reads TGTGCCAGCAGTGAAGGGACAGCCAGCAATCAGCCCCAGCATTTT.

This clone was detected only a few times. The genes are TRBV30 and TRBJ2-7, with D perhaps matching TRBD2 (6 bases). V was pared by 2 bases and J by 7 bases, with 15 bases between. This CDR3 is built from 13 residues. CDR1 is GTSNPN and CDR2 is SVGIG in the germline V gene (reference sequence). CDR3: CAWSSSGLYEQYF. The CDR3 nucleotides read TGTGCCTGGAGTTCCTCGGGACTGTATGAGCAGTACTTC.